Below, 23 T cell receptor beta chains from the same sample are listed, as sequenced in a study of T cell responses to AZD1222 COVID-19 vaccine. Repertoires were generated with immunoSEQ multiplex PCR, while TCRdb's copy carries only in-frame clones and drops some. This sample has some 140,000 clones, with roughly 89% found just once. Material: peripheral blood, obtained on day 0 of AZD1222 vaccination. The receptor source for this set is an adult in good health.

The chain combines TRBV5-1 with TRBJ2-5; D gene uncertain. Looked up from germline, CDR1 is SGHRS and CDR2 is YFSETQ. This CDR3 contains 13 residues. Trimming removed 4 bases from V and 4 bases from J, with 11 bases in between. This CDR3 reads CASSNKGSETQYF. CDR3 DNA: TGCGCCAGCAGCAACAAAGGGTCAGAGACCCAGTACTTC.

The rearrangement links TRBV11-1 to TRBJ2-2, with D maybe TRBD1 (5 bases). The germline V and J ends were trimmed by 4 bases and 2 bases, with 14 bases remaining between them. This CDR3 has 16 amino acids. Looked up from germline, CDR1 is SGHAT and CDR2 is FQDESV (reference sequence). The CDR3 region is CASSSWQGNNTGELFF. CDR3 DNA: TGTGCCAGCAGCTCATGGCAGGGAAATAACACCGGGGAGCTGTTTTTT. The complete variable domain, with remaining parts taken from reference TRBV11-1 and TRBJ2-2, reads EAEVAQSPRYKITEKSQAVAFWCDPISGHATLYWYRQILGQGPELLVQFQDESVVDDSQLPKDRFSAERLKGVDSTLKIQPAELGDSAMYLCASSSWQGNNTGELFFGEGSRLTVL.

The chain recombines TRBV15 with TRBJ1-5, with D maybe TRBD1 (5 bases). The CDR3 contains 14 residues. V gave up 0 bases and J gave up 7 bases, with 10 bases separating them. From germline, CDR1 is LNHNV and CDR2 YYDKDF (reference sequence). CDR3 sequence: CATSRDQGGQPQHF. The DNA for the CDR3 is TGTGCCACCAGCAGAGATCAGGGAGGGCAGCCCCAGCATTTT.

V gene TRBV6-2 or TRBV6-3 combines with J gene TRBJ1-5; D is unresolved. V shed 3 bases and J shed 0 bases, with 12 bases lying between them. The V gene's germline CDR1 is MNHEY and CDR2 SVGEGT. The CDR3 runs to 16 residues. The CDR3 nucleotides are TGTGCCAGCAGTTATCTCTTGGAGGATAGCAATCAGCCCCAGCATTTT. Protein: CASSYLLEDSNQPQHF.

The chain combines TRBV2 with TRBJ2-2, with 13 bases lining up with TRBD2. The CDR3 is 17 amino acids. Germline values: CDR1 SNHLY, CDR2 FYNNEI. V was clipped by 6 bases and J by 6 bases; unmatched bases: 10. The CDR3 DNA is TGTGCCAGCAGCCGGACTAGCGGGAGTCTCTTATCCGGGGAGCTGTTTTTT. It yields the protein CASSRTSGSLLSGELFF.

The chain has TRBV6-5 and TRBJ2-7; 7 nucleotides line up with TRBD1. The CDR3 has 15 amino acids. The junction had 17 bases not matched to a gene; V was cut back by 6 bases and J by 9 bases. Germline V lookup: CDR1 MNHEY, CDR2 SVGAGI. This chain's CDR3 is CASSGTARSPGGQYF. CDR3 sequence (DNA): TGTGCCAGCAGCGGGACAGCGAGGTCCCCAGGCGGGCAGTACTTC.

This clone came up once. This chain connects TRBV5-6 to TRBJ2-7; 8 bases fit TRBD2. The germline V gene encodes CDR1 SGHDT and CDR2 YYEEEE. The V segment lost 2 bases and the J segment 7 bases; nucleotides outside the gene matches: 11. CDR3 length: 15 residues. CDR3 nucleotides: TGTGCCAGCAGCTTTGCTCCGGGAGGGAGGTGGGAGCAGTACTTC. It is translated as CASSFAPGGRWEQYF. The full variable domain, its missing parts supplied by reference TRBV5-6 and TRBJ2-7, is DAGVTQSPTHLIKTRGQQVTLRCSPKSGHDTVSWYQQALGQGPQFIFQYYEEEERQRGNFPDRFSGHQFPNYSSELNVNALLLGDSALYLCASSFAPGGRWEQYFGPGTRLTVT.

The chain is built from TRBV6-5 and TRBJ2-3; D gene unclear. Between the trimmed V and J ends, which lost 2 bases and 2 bases, there was a span of 5 bases. The V gene's germline CDR1 is MNHEY and CDR2 SVGAGI. The CDR3 consists of 13 residues. CDR3 sequence reads: CASSYDFTDTQYF. In nucleotides, the CDR3 is TGTGCCAGCAGTTACGACTTCACAGATACGCAGTATTTT.

This chain links TRBV7-9 with TRBJ1-4; 8 bases match TRBD1. The trim removed 1 base at V and 0 bases at J, leaving 7 bases unmatched. The CDR3 is 18 residues long. Per the germline V gene, CDR1 is SEHNR and CDR2 is FQNEAQ (reference sequence). The CDR3 spells CASSLGDRGHATNEKLFF. CDR3 bases: TGTGCCAGCAGCTTAGGAGACAGGGGCCACGCAACTAATGAAAAACTGTTTTTT.

The chain employs TRBV19 and TRBJ1-1; D unresolved. V was trimmed by 6 bases and J by 3 bases, leaving 20 bases between them. Germline V gives CDR1 LNHDA, CDR2 SQIVND (reference sequence). The CDR3 length is 16 residues. The CDR3 reads CASSLKYGMWDTEAFF. DNA of the CDR3: TGTGCCAGTAGCCTAAAATATGGTATGTGGGACACTGAAGCTTTCTTT.

The genes are TRBV13 and TRBJ2-7, with D possibly being TRBD1 or TRBD2 (5 bases each). Trimming shortened V by 4 bases and J by 3 bases, and 16 bases separated the two germline ends. The CDR3 spans 15 residues. Per germline, CDR1 PRHDT and CDR2 FYEKMQ (reference sequence). CDR3 sequence (DNA): TGTGCCAGCAGCTACACGGGACGGAACGACTACGAGCAGTACTTC. Its translation is CASSYTGRNDYEQYF.

The chain couples TRBV12-3 or TRBV12-4 to TRBJ1-1; TRBD1 matches at 8 bases. This CDR3 is built from 13 residues. V lost 6 bases to trimming and J lost 7 bases; unmatched junction nucleotides: 7. CDR3 region: CASRRTGRGEAFF. The CDR3 region has the DNA TGTGCCAGCAGGAGGACAGGGAGAGGTGAAGCTTTCTTT.

The chain links TRBV5-1 to TRBJ1-4, with 10 nucleotides matching TRBD1. This CDR3 comprises 16 residues. Unmatched junction bases numbered 10, after V lost 4 bases and J lost 7 bases. CDR1 is SGHRS, CDR2 YFSETQ, per germline. The CDR3 protein is CASSPLETGGFEKLFF. CDR3 DNA: TGCGCCAGCAGCCCCCTTGAGACAGGGGGCTTTGAAAAACTGTTTTTT.

The V gene is TRBV6-5, the J gene TRBJ1-2; TRBD1 might be the D (6 bases). V was trimmed by 8 bases and J by 3 bases, leaving 19 bases between them. Germline CDR1 and CDR2: MNHEY and SVGAGI. This CDR3 is built from 15 residues. The CDR3 DNA reads as TGTGCCAGCGCACAGGGAGTCCGTCTAGACTATGGCTACACCTTC. Translation gives CASAQGVRLDYGYTF.

This clone was found once. V gene TRBV2 combines with J gene TRBJ2-3; D gene uncertain. This CDR3 spans 15 amino acids. Germline loops: CDR1 SNHLY, CDR2 FYNNEI. Trimming left V 4 bases short and J 0 bases short, with 11 bases between. The CDR3 is CASSVRTSSTDTQYF. CDR3 nucleotide sequence: TGTGCCAGCAGTGTGAGGACCTCTAGCACAGATACGCAGTATTTT.

V usage is TRBV7-2 and J usage is TRBJ1-6; 9 bases match TRBD1. Germline V gene lookup returns CDR1 SGHTA and CDR2 FQGNSA. V dropped 6 bases and J dropped 4; count of bases not matched to a gene: 7. The CDR3 spans 16 residues. CDR3 sequence reads: CASRQQGAAYNSPLHF. DNA for the CDR3: TGTGCCAGCAGACAACAGGGGGCGGCTTATAATTCACCCCTCCACTTT.

The V and J genes are TRBV28 and TRBJ1-1, with D possibly being TRBD1 (6 bases). The CDR3 sequence is 15 residues long. Germline CDR1 and CDR2: MDHEN and SYDVKM. Trimming took 3 bases from V and 0 from J, leaving 11 bases between them. The CDR3 DNA reads as TGTGCCAGCAGTTTCGACAGGCCAATGAACACTGAAGCTTTCTTT. Translating it yields CASSFDRPMNTEAFF.

V and J are TRBV6-1 and TRBJ2-3; TRBD1 might be the D (6 bases). Deletions cut 1 base from V and 2 bases from J, with 16 bases between. This CDR3 has 17 amino acids. Germline assignment: CDR1 MNHNS and CDR2 SASEGT. The CDR3 reads CASSEVPAGANTDTQYF. CDR3 in DNA: TGTGCCAGCAGTGAAGTCCCGGCAGGGGCGAACACAGATACGCAGTATTTT.

This chain links TRBV11-3 with TRBJ2-1, with D unclear. Germline CDR1 reads SGHNT; CDR2 reads YENEEA. V was shortened by 1 base and J by 0 bases, with 7 bases between the two germline ends. The CDR3 is 15 residues long. The CDR3 DNA follows: TGTGCCAGCAGCTTAGGGCAGGCCTCCTACAATGAGCAGTTCTTC. Its protein is CASSLGQASYNEQFF.

In its sample, this clone was seen once. The chain joins TRBV5-1 to TRBJ2-5; no reliable D call. Between the trimmed V and J ends, which lost 0 bases and 5 bases, there was a span of 11 bases. Germline V gene lookup returns CDR1 SGHRS and CDR2 YFSETQ. The CDR3 is 14 amino acids. For the CDR3, the DNA is TGCGCCAGCAGCTTGGAATACCCAAGTGAGACCCAGTACTTC. Encoded protein: CASSLEYPSETQYF.

This rearrangement joins TRBV9 to TRBJ2-7; 10 bases are shared with TRBD1. Germline V CDR1 and CDR2: SGDLS, YYNGEE. The CDR3 spans 14 residues. J was trimmed by 5 bases and V by 3 bases; bases with no gene match: 5. The DNA for the CDR3 is TGTGCCAGCAGCGATTGGACAGGGGGAAACGAGCAGTACTTC. It translates to CASSDWTGGNEQYF.

The V and J genes are TRBV6-2 or TRBV6-3 and TRBJ2-7; 14 nucleotides line up with TRBD2. V was clipped by 5 bases and J by 0 bases; unmatched bases: 6. Germline-derived CDR1 and CDR2 are MNHEY and SVGEGT. There are 17 residues in the CDR3. This CDR3 reads CASSPGLAGGISYEQYF. The CDR3 DNA sequence: TGTGCCAGCAGTCCAGGACTAGCGGGGGGAATCTCCTACGAGCAGTACTTC.

V is TRBV11-2 and J is TRBJ1-1; D remains unclear. The CDR3 consists of 14 residues. The germline V and J ends were trimmed by 5 bases and 2 bases, with 12 bases remaining between them. The germline V gene has CDR1 SGHAT and CDR2 FQNNGV. The CDR3, as DNA: TGTGCCAGCAGCCCCCCCCGAGTCAACACTGAAGCTTTCTTT. Its translation is CASSPPRVNTEAFF.